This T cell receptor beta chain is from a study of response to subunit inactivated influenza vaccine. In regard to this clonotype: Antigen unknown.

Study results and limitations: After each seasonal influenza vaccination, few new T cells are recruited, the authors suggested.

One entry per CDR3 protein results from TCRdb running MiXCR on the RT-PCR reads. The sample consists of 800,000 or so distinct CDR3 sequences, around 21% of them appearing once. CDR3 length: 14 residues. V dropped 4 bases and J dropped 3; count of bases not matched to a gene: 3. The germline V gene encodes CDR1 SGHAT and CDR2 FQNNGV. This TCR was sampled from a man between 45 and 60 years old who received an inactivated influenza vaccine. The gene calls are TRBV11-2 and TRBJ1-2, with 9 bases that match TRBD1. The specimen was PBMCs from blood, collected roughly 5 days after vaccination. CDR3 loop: CASSSGTGYYGYTF. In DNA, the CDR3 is TGTGCCAGCAGCTCCGGGACAGGGTACTATGGCTACACCTTC.